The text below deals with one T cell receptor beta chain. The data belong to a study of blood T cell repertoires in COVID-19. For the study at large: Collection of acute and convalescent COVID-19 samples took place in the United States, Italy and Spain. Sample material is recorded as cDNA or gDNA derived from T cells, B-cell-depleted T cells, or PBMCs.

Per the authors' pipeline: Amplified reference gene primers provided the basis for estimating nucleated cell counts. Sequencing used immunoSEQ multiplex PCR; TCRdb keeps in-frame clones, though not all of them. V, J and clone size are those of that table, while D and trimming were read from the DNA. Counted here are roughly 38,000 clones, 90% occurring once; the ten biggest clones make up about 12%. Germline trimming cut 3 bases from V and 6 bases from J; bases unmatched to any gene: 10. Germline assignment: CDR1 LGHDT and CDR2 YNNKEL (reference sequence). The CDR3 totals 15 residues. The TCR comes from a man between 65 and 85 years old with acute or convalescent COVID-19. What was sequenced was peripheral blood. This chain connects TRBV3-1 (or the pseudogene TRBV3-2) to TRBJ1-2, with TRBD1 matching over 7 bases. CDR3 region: CASSQTDDRDDGYTF. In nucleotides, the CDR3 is TGTGCCAGCAGCCAGACCGACGACAGGGACGATGGCTACACCTTC.